Below, 16 T cell receptor beta chains from the same sample are listed, as sequenced in a study of blood T cell repertoires in COVID-19. The data were produced by immunoSEQ multiplex PCR, yet TCRdb's version contains in-frame clones alone and is incomplete. This table has around 190,000 clones, roughly 83% appearing once. Material: PBMCs or T cells enriched from blood (not recorded which). These receptors originate from a woman in her thirties who had recovered from COVID-19.

The V gene is TRBV18, the J gene TRBJ1-6; D remains unclear. CDR1 and CDR2 (germline): KGHSH, LQKENI. The CDR3 is 15 amino acids. V was clipped by 3 bases and J by 7 bases, with 13 bases between them. The CDR3 DNA follows: TGTGCCAGCTCACCCCCGCCGGCGGTAAATTCACCCCTCCACTTT. Its translation: CASSPPPAVNSPLHF.

This clone was picked up a small number of times. The V call is TRBV11-3, the J call TRBJ1-3, with 7 bases aligning to TRBD1. The CDR3 covers 15 residues. With 1 base clipped from V and 4 bases from J, the junction kept 4 bases outside the gene matches. Germline loops: CDR1 SGHNT, CDR2 YENEEA. CDR3 loop: CASSLGQGGGNTIYF. DNA for the CDR3: TGTGCCAGCAGCTTAGGACAGGGCGGAGGAAACACCATATATTTT.

This clone has at least ten counts. The V and J genes are TRBV6-2 or TRBV6-3 and TRBJ1-1; no reliable D call. Trimming shortened V by 0 bases and J by 1 base, and 24 bases separated the two germline ends. The CDR3 is 20 amino acids. Per the germline V gene, CDR1 is MNHEY and CDR2 is SVGEGT. CDR3 protein: CASSYSSLPDGNYGNTEAFF. In DNA, the CDR3 is TGTGCCAGCAGTTACTCATCATTACCAGACGGAAACTATGGGAACACTGAAGCTTTCTTT.

The V and J genes are TRBV27 and TRBJ2-1, with D unresolved. V was trimmed by 7 bases and J by 3 bases, leaving 16 bases between them. Germline V lookup: CDR1 MNHEY, CDR2 SMNVEV (reference sequence). The CDR3 spans 15 residues. The CDR3 is CASTQSPPLYNEQFF. The CDR3 DNA is TGTGCCAGCACCCAGTCACCACCCCTCTACAATGAGCAGTTCTTC.

The rearrangement links TRBV3-1 (or the pseudogene TRBV3-2) to TRBJ1-1; D may be TRBD1 (5 bases). Trimming took 0 bases from V and 1 from J, leaving 21 bases between them. In germline, CDR1 is LGHDT, CDR2 YNNKEL (reference sequence). The CDR3 contains 19 residues. Here the CDR3 reads CASSQEFMQGRKTNTEAFF. The CDR3 DNA reads TGTGCCAGCAGCCAAGAATTTATGCAGGGAAGAAAGACGAACACTGAAGCTTTCTTT.

This chain uses TRBV30 with TRBJ1-1, with a weak D call TRBD1 (6 bases). CDR3 size: 13 residues. Trimming pared 2 bases from V and 4 bases from J, leaving 11 bases between. Germline assignment: CDR1 GTSNPN and CDR2 SVGIG (reference sequence). DNA for the CDR3: TGTGCCTGGAGTAGGGCAGGGGCCACTGAAGCTTTCTTT. The encoded protein is CAWSRAGATEAFF.

The V call is TRBV6-5, the J call TRBJ2-7; D is perhaps TRBD2 (6 bases). Germline CDR1 MNHEY, CDR2 SVGAGI. The CDR3 totals 13 residues. V lost 7 bases, J lost 7 bases, and 17 bases lay in between. The CDR3 is CASIMDYSGEQYF. The CDR3 DNA reads as TGTGCCAGCATCATGGACTACTCAGGGGAGCAGTACTTC.

The chain combines TRBV4-1 with TRBJ2-3, with TRBD2 matching 11 bases. V dropped 6 bases and J dropped 5; count of bases not matched to a gene: 7. The CDR3 length is 15 residues. From germline, CDR1 is MGHRA and CDR2 YSYEKL. The CDR3 nucleotides are TGCGCCAGCAGTTTTAGCGGGGGGGTAGGAGATACGCAGTATTTT. The encoded protein is CASSFSGGVGDTQYF.

This sequence joins TRBV10-3 and TRBJ2-7; 12 bases fit TRBD2. This CDR3 contains 13 residues. With 5 bases clipped from V and 5 bases from J, the junction kept 1 base outside the gene matches. Germline lookup yields CDR1 ENHRY and CDR2 SYGVKD. As DNA, the CDR3 is TGTGCCATCAGTCGGACTAGCGGGGACGAGCAGTACGTC. This translates into CAISRTSGDEQYV.

V usage is TRBV7-8 and J usage is TRBJ2-7; 10 bases are a match to TRBD2. The germline CDR1 and CDR2 sequences are SGHVS and FQNEAQ. V lost 7 bases, J lost 4 bases, and 13 bases stayed unmatched. The CDR3 sequence is 16 residues long. CDR3 loop: CASIGGLAGDTYEQYF. In DNA, the CDR3 is TGTGCCAGCATCGGGGGCCTAGCGGGAGATACGTACGAGCAGTACTTC.

The chain has TRBV12-3 or TRBV12-4 and TRBJ1-2; D unresolved. Trimming cost V 3 bases and J 2 bases, with 4 bases left between them. The CDR3 extends over 12 amino acids. DNA for the CDR3: TGTGCCAGCAGTTTGAGGAACTATGGCTACACCTTC. This encodes CASSLRNYGYTF.

This chain connects TRBV2 to TRBJ2-1; D ambiguous. The CDR3 totals 14 residues. Per germline, CDR1 SNHLY and CDR2 FYNNEI. Deletions cut 7 bases from V and 7 bases from J, with 17 bases between. CDR3 in DNA: TGTGCCAGCACCCGGGTGACTTCTTCGAATGAGCAGTTCTTC. Translated: CASTRVTSSNEQFF. The whole variable domain, filled in from reference TRBV2 and TRBJ2-1, reads EPEVTQTPSHQVTQMGQEVILRCVPISNHLYFYWYRQILGQKVEFLVSFYNNEISEKSEIFDDQFSVERPDGSNFTLKIRSTKLEDSAMYFCASTRVTSSNEQFFGPGTRLTVL.

The V call is TRBV6-5, the J call TRBJ1-1; D is possibly TRBD1 (6 bases). V shed 4 bases and J shed 6 bases, with 15 bases lying between them. This CDR3 has 14 amino acids. Germline CDR1 and CDR2: MNHEY and SVGAGI. The DNA for the CDR3 is TGTGCCAGCAGTTCGCACAGGGAAAGCGCTGAAGCTTTCTTT. Protein product: CASSSHRESAEAFF.

This clone was seen more than once but under ten times. Different DNA sequences within this sample yield the same CDR3. The chain combines TRBV9 with TRBJ2-5, with 8 positions matching TRBD1. The germline gives CDR1 SGDLS, CDR2 YYNGEE. The trim removed 0 bases at V and 2 bases at J, leaving 3 bases unmatched. This CDR3 comprises 15 residues. DNA for the CDR3: TGTGCCAGCAGCGTAGGCGGGACAGGACAAGAGACCCAGTACTTC. Amino acid sequence: CASSVGGTGQETQYF.

This rearrangement joins TRBV28 to TRBJ2-3; 10 bases agree with TRBD1. The V gene end was trimmed by 4 bases and the J gene end by 0 bases; junction bases not matched to a gene: 16. Germline-derived CDR1 and CDR2 are MDHEN and SYDVKM. There are 20 residues in the CDR3. The CDR3 sequence: CASSSPTGGDLAASTDTQYF. The CDR3 nucleotides read TGTGCCAGCAGTTCCCCGACAGGGGGCGACCTAGCGGCTAGCACAGATACGCAGTATTTT.

The chain uses TRBV3-1 (or the pseudogene TRBV3-2) and TRBJ1-6, with D possibly TRBD1 on 5 matching bases. V lost 2 bases, J lost 7 bases, and 15 bases lay in between. CDR1 and CDR2 from the germline V gene are LGHDT and YNNKEL (reference sequence). The CDR3 contains 16 residues. CDR3 protein: CASSQHIAGANSPLHF. The CDR3, as DNA: TGTGCCAGCAGCCAACATATTGCTGGGGCCAATTCACCCCTCCACTTT.